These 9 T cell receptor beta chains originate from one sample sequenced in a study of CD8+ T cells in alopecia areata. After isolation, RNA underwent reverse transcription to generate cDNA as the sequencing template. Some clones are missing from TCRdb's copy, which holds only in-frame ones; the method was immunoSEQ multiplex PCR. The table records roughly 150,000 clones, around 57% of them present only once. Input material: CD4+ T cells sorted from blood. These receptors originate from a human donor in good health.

This CDR3 is CASSETRSFPEQFF. In DNA form, the CDR3 reads TGTGCCAGCAGTGAGACTAGGAGTTTTCCTGAGCAGTTCTTC. V gene TRBV2 combines with J gene TRBJ2-1, with D possibly TRBD2 on 6 matching bases. The germline V gene encodes CDR1 SNHLY and CDR2 FYNNEI. V was trimmed by 3 bases and J by 9 bases, leaving 15 bases between them. This CDR3 comprises 14 residues.

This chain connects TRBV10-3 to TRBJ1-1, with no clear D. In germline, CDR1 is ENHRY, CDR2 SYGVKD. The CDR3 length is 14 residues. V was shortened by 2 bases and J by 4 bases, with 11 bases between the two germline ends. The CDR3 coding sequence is TGTGCCATCAGTGAGGAGGTCTTAGCCACTGAAGCTTTCTTT. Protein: CAISEEVLATEAFF.

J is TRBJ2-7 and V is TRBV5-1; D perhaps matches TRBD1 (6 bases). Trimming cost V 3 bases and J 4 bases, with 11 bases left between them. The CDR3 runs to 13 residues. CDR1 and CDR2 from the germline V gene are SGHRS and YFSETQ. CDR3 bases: TGCGCCAGCAGCTGGGGACATAAATACGAGCAGTACTTC. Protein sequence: CASSWGHKYEQYF.

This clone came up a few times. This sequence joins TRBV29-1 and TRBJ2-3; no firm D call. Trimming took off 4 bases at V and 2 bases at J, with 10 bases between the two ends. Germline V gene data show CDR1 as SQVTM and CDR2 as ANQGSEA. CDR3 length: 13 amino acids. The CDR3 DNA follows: TGCAGCGTTGGGACGGTTCTCACAGATACGCAGTATTTT. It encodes CSVGTVLTDTQYF.

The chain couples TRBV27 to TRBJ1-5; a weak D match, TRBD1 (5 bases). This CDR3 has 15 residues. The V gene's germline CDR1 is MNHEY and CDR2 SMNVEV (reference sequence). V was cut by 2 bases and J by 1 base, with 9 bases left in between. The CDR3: CASSLRGLSNQPQHF. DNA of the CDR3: TGTGCCAGCAGTTTAAGGGGACTCAGCAATCAGCCCCAGCATTTT.

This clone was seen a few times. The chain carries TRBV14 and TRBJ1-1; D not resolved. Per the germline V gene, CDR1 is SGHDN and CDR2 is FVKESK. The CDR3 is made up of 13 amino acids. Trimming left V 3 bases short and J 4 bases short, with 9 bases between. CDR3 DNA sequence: TGTGCCAGCAGCCACGAGCTTAGCACTGAAGCTTTCTTT. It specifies CASSHELSTEAFF.

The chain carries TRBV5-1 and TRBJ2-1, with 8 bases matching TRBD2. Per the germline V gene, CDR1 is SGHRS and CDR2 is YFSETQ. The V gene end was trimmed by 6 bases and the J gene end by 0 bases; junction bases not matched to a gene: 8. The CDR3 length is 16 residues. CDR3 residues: CASKVAGLSSYNEQFF. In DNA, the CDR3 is TGCGCCAGCAAGGTAGCGGGACTAAGCTCCTACAATGAGCAGTTCTTC.

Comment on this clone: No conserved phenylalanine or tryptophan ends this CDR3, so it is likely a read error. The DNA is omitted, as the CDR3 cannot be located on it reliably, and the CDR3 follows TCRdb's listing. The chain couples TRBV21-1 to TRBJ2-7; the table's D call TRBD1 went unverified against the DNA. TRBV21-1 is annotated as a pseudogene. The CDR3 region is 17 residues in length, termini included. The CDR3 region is CASSKPRQGVYEQYSPP.

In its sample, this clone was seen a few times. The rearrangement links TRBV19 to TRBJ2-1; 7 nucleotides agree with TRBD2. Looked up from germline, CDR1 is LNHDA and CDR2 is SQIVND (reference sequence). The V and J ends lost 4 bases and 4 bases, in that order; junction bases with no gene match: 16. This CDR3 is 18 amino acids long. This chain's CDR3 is CASSTGVWWEGRYNEQFF. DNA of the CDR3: TGTGCCAGTAGTACCGGCGTTTGGTGGGAGGGCCGGTACAATGAGCAGTTCTTC.